These T cell receptor beta chains were read from a single sample in a study of metastatic and nonmetastatic thyroid tumors. TCRdb reanalyzed the PCR reads via MiXCR. The sample contains about 90,000 clones, roughly 8.6% of which appear only once. The specimen sequenced was blood. These receptors were obtained from a female donor with papillary thyroid cancer or a benign thyroid nodule (not recorded which). Some clones in this sample may be carry-over from other donors' samples. CDR3s include the opening cysteine and the closing phenylalanine or tryptophan. A D gene is named only where the DNA matches it firmly. Size tells how often a clone was seen (once, few, many) or the class of an expanded clone, and some rows leave it out.

>many|TRBV6-1|TRBJ2-1|NA
CASSKVRDYNEQFF
TGTGCCAGCAGTAAAGTCCGGGACTACAATGAGCAGTTCTTC
>many|TRBV30|TRBJ1-3|NA
CAWGLYSGNTIYF
TGTGCCTGGGGACTTTACTCTGGAAACACCATATATTTT
>many|TRBV4-2|TRBJ2-2|NA
CASSPLSSAGGGELFF
TGTGCCAGCAGCCCACTTTCTAGTGCGGGTGGCGGGGAGCTGTTTTTT
>few|TRBV6-2/TRBV6-3|TRBJ2-1|NA
CASSYQRVSYNEQFF
TGTGCCAGCAGTTACCAGCGGGTGTCCTACAATGAGCAGTTCTTC
>many|TRBV11-2|TRBJ2-2|NA
CASTSTGGVNTGELFF
TGTGCCAGCACCAGCACCGGGGGCGTAAACACCGGGGAGCTGTTTTTT
>many|TRBV4-2|TRBJ1-1|TRBD1
CASSQAGTGDMNTEAFF
TGTGCCAGCAGCCAAGCCGGGACAGGTGACATGAACACTGAAGCTTTCTTT
>many|TRBV20-1|TRBJ1-3|NA
CSAQTVLSGNTIYF
TGCAGTGCGCAGACAGTCCTCTCTGGAAACACCATATATTTT
>many|TRBV7-9|TRBJ1-4|NA
CASSLTQPNEKLFF
TGTGCCAGCAGCTTAACCCAGCCCAATGAAAAACTGTTTTTT
>NA|TRBV6-5|TRBJ2-5|TRBD1
CASSYSTGSRETQYF
TGTGCCAGCAGTTACTCGACAGGGTCTAGAGAGACCCAGTACTTC
>many|TRBV5-1|TRBJ1-2|NA
CASYGAATNYGYTF
TGCGCCAGCTACGGGGCAGCAACTAACTATGGCTACACCTTC
>few|TRBV7-3|TRBJ1-1|NA
CASSLTRGGTEAFF
TGTGCCAGCAGCTTAACCAGGGGAGGGACTGAAGCTTTCTTT
>many|TRBV7-9|TRBJ2-7|TRBD1
CASSLEQGMYEQYF
TGTGCCAGCAGCTTGGAACAGGGGATGTACGAGCAGTACTTC
>many|TRBV20-1|TRBJ2-5|NA
CSARGRGETQYF
TGCAGTGCTAGGGGGCGGGGAGAGACCCAGTACTTC
>few|TRBV6-1|TRBJ2-5|TRBD2
CASSEQISGGAETQYF
TGTGCCAGCAGTGAGCAGATTAGCGGGGGGGCGGAGACCCAGTACTTC
>many|TRBV3-1|TRBJ1-5|NA
CASSPDERQPQHF
TGTGCCAGCAGCCCGGACGAGCGACAGCCCCAGCATTTT
>many|TRBV11-2|TRBJ1-1|NA
CASSLTGGYTEAFF
TGTGCCAGCAGCTTAACAGGAGGATACACTGAAGCTTTCTTT
>many|TRBV2|TRBJ2-7|TRBD1
CASSRTGGEQYF
TGTGCCAGCAGCCGGACAGGGGGCGAGCAGTACTTC
>many|TRBV3-1|TRBJ1-5|NA
CASSQRQSNQPQHF
TGTGCCAGCAGCCAACGACAGAGCAATCAGCCCCAGCATTTT
>NA|TRBV29-1|TRBJ1-2|NA
CSVENINYGYTF
TGCAGCGTTGAAAATATTAACTATGGCTACACCTTC
>many|TRBV19|TRBJ2-1|TRBD2
CASTASGGNNEQFF
TGTGCCAGTACGGCTAGCGGGGGAAACAATGAGCAGTTCTTC
>many|TRBV6-5|TRBJ1-1|NA
CASSYLSGGEAFF
TGTGCCAGCAGTTACTTAAGTGGGGGTGAAGCTTTCTTT
>NA|TRBV11-2|TRBJ2-2|NA
CTSSLVRYGELFF
TGTACCAGCAGCTTAGTGCGGTACGGGGAGCTGTTTTTT
>many|TRBV4-2|TRBJ1-2|NA
CASSQDRIGASRNYGYTF
TGTGCCAGCAGCCAAGATCGGATCGGAGCCTCTCGAAACTATGGCTACACCTTC
>NA|TRBV12-3/TRBV12-4|TRBJ2-3|NA
CASSPVGSTEQYF
TGTGCCAGCAGTCCCGTTGGGTCGACAGAGCAGTATTTC
>many|TRBV5-5|TRBJ1-3|NA
CASSPNLGATGNTIYF
TGTGCCAGCAGCCCGAATTTGGGAGCGACTGGAAACACCATATATTTT
>many|TRBV6-2/TRBV6-3|TRBJ1-4|TRBD1
CASSPQGAAEKLFF
TGTGCCAGCAGTCCACAGGGGGCGGCTGAAAAACTGTTTTTT
>many|TRBV27|TRBJ2-3|NA
CASSSRGGLDTQYF
TGTGCCAGCAGTTCCAGGGGGGGGTTAGATACGCAGTATTTT
>many|TRBV2|TRBJ2-3|NA
CASSETGSSTDTQYF
TGTGCCAGCAGTGAAACGGGATCTAGCACAGATACGCAGTATTTT
>many|TRBV6-6|TRBJ2-3|NA
CASSYSWMTDTQYF
TGTGCCAGCAGTTACTCGTGGATGACAGATACGCAGTATTTT
>NA|TRBV20-1|TRBJ2-5|NA
CSARQETKYF
TGCAGCGCTAGACAGGAGACCAAGTACTTC
>many|TRBV6-1|TRBJ2-1|TRBD1
CASKQTGNNEQFF
TGTGCCAGCAAACAGACAGGGAACAATGAGCAGTTCTTC
>few|TRBV30|TRBJ2-6|TRBD1
CAWSVRGGAGANVLTF
TGTGCCTGGAGTGTAAGAGGGGGCGCTGGGGCCAACGTCCTGACTTTC
>many|TRBV4-2|TRBJ2-1|TRBD2
CASSQGTSGAYNEQFF
TGTGCCAGCAGCCAAGGGACTAGCGGGGCCTACAATGAGCAGTTCTTC
>few|TRBV6-1|TRBJ2-7|TRBD1
CASSGTGIYEQYF
TGTGCCAGCAGTGGGACAGGGATTTACGAGCAGTACTTC
>NA|TRBV11-3|TRBJ2-2|NA
CASSLRIGAGELFF
TGTGCCAGCAGCTTAAGGATTGGTGCCGGGGAGCTGTTTTTT
>NA|TRBV25-1|TRBJ2-2|NA
CANPNTGELFF
TGTGCCAACCCGAACACCGGGGAGCTGTTTTTT
>many|TRBV7-9|TRBJ2-7|TRBD1
CASSPRQGVGEQYF
TGTGCCAGCAGCCCTAGACAGGGGGTTGGGGAGCAGTACTTC